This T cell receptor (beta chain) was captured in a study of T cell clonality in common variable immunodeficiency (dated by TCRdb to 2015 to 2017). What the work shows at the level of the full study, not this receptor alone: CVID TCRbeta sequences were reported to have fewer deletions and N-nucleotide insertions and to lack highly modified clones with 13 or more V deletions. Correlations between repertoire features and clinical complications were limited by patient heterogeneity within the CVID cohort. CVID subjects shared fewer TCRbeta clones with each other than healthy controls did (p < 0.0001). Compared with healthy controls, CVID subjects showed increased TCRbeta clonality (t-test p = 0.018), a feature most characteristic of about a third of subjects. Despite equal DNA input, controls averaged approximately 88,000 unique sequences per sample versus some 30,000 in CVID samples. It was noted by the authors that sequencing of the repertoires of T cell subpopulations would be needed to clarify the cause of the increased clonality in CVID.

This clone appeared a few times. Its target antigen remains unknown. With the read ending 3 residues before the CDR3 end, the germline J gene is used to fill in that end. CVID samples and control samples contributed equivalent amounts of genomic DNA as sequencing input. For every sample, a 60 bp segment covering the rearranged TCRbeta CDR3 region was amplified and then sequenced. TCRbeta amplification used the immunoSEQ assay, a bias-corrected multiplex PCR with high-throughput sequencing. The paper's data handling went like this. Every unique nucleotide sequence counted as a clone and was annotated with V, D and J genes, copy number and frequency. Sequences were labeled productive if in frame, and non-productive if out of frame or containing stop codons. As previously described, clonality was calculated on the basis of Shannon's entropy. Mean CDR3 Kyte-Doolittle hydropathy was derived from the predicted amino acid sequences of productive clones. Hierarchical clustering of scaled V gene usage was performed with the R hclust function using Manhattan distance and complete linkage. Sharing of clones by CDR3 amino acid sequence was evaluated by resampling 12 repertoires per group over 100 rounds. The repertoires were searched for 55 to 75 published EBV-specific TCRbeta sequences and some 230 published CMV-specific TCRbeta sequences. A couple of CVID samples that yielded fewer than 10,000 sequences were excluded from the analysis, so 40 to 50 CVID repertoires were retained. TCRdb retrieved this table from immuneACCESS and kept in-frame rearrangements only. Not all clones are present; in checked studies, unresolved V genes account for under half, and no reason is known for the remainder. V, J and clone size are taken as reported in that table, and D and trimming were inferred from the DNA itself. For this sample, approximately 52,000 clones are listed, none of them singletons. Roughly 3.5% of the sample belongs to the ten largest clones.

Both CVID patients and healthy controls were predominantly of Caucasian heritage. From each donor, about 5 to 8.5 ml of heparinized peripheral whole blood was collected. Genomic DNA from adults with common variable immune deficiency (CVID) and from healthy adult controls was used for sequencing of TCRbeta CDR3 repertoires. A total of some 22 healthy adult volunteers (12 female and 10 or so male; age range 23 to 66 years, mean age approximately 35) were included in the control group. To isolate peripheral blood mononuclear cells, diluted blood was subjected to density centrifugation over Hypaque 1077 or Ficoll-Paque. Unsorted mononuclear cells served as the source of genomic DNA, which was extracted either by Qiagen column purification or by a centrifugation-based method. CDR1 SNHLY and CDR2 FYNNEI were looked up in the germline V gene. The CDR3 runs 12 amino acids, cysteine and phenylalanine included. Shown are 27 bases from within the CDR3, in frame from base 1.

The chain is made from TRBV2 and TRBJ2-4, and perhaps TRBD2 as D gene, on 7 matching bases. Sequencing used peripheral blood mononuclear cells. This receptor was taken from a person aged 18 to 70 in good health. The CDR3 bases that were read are TGTGCCACGCTGGGGGGGCGGAAGACT. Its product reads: CATLGGRKT. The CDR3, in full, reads CATLGGRKTQYF.